Listed here are 16 T cell receptor beta chains from one sample, sequenced in a study of blood T cell repertoires in COVID-19. Sequencing was performed with immunoSEQ multiplex PCR; in TCRdb, only in-frame clones are kept and a portion is missing. The sample records fewer than 200,000 clones, more than 75% being singletons. The specimen was peripheral blood. The receptor set was obtained from a woman between 18 and 30 years old who had recovered from COVID-19.

V usage is TRBV7-9 and J usage is TRBJ2-7, with D tentatively TRBD1 (5 bases). Germline assignment: CDR1 SEHNR and CDR2 FQNEAQ (reference sequence). Trimming removed 6 bases at V and 2 bases at J, with 11 bases between. The CDR3 runs to 13 residues. CDR3 nucleotides: TGTGCCAGCAGACCCGACAGCGCCTACGAGCAGTACTTC. Its translation is CASRPDSAYEQYF. Full variable domain (rest looked up from reference TRBV7-9 and TRBJ2-7): DTGVSQNPRHKITKRGQNVTFRCDPISEHNRLYWYRQTLGQGPEFLTYFQNEAQLEKSRLLSDRFSAERPKGSFSTLEIQRTEQGDSAMYLCASRPDSAYEQYFGPGTRLTVT.

The V call is TRBV5-4, the J call TRBJ2-5, with 8 positions matching TRBD1. The V gene end was trimmed by 4 bases and the J gene end by 5 bases; junction bases not matched to a gene: 7. Germline V gene sequence: CDR1 SGHNT, CDR2 YYREEE (reference sequence). The CDR3 is made up of 14 amino acids. CDR3 residues: CASSPGGGEETQYF. The CDR3 DNA reads TGTGCCAGCAGCCCAGGGGGCGGGGAGGAGACCCAGTACTTC.

CDR3 region: CASSLLASGYLSV. CDR3 in DNA: TGTGCCAGCAGTCTACTGGCTAGCGGGTATCTGTCCGTC. The chain uses TRBV28 and TRBJ2-7; TRBD2 aligns across 8 bases. The germline V gene has CDR1 MDHEN and CDR2 SYDVKM. The CDR3 runs 13 residues.

The chain couples TRBV7-2 to TRBJ2-7; D is possibly TRBD1 (8 bases). V lost 5 bases, J lost 2 bases, and 19 bases lay in between. The CDR3 is 16 amino acids. Germline assignment: CDR1 SGHTA and CDR2 FQGNSA. CDR3: CASSRGRDRLTYEQYF. The CDR3 bases are TGTGCCAGCAGCCGGGGGAGGGACAGGCTTACCTACGAGCAGTACTTC.

The chain couples TRBV7-3 to TRBJ2-2, with 8 nucleotides matching TRBD1. V gave up 5 bases and J gave up 6 bases; unmatched junction bases: 2. Germline CDR1 is SGHTA and CDR2 is FQGTGA. The CDR3 contains 13 residues. The CDR3 DNA is TGTGCCAGCAGCGTGACAGGGGCCGGGGAGCTGTTTTTT. This encodes CASSVTGAGELFF.

The table lists this clone with a count of one. The rearrangement joins TRBV10-3 to TRBJ2-3; D possibly corresponds to TRBD2 (5 bases). Germline CDR1 is ENHRY and CDR2 is SYGVKD. The CDR3 is made up of 16 amino acids. Trimming took off 1 base at V and 2 bases at J, with 13 bases between the two ends. CDR3 DNA: TGTGCCATCAGTGAGTTTAGGATGGGAGCCACAGATACGCAGTATTTT. The encoded protein is CAISEFRMGATDTQYF.

The V gene is TRBV7-9, the J gene TRBJ1-4, with D possibly matching TRBD1 (5 bases). The CDR3 is made up of 18 amino acids. Germline CDR1 and CDR2: SEHNR and FQNEAQ (reference sequence). Trimming left V 5 bases short and J 5 bases short, with 24 bases between. Here the CDR3 reads CASSHDKSRGGGNEKLFF. CDR3 nucleotides: TGTGCCAGCAGCCATGATAAAAGCCGGGGGGGAGGAAATGAAAAACTGTTTTTT.

In its sample, this clone was seen a few times. V usage is TRBV28 and J usage is TRBJ2-1, with 10 nucleotides matching TRBD2. This CDR3 is built from 15 residues. The trim removed 5 bases at V and 7 bases at J, leaving 8 bases unmatched. CDR1 and CDR2 from the germline V gene are MDHEN and SYDVKM. This chain's CDR3 is CASSLSGGARNEQFF. The CDR3 nucleotides are TGTGCCAGCAGTCTCAGCGGGGGGGCTCGGAATGAGCAGTTCTTC.

This clone was found once. V is TRBV30 and J is TRBJ1-4, with a weak D call TRBD1 (6 bases). The CDR3 loop spans 15 amino acids. Germline V CDR1 and CDR2: GTSNPN, SVGIG (reference sequence). V was trimmed by 2 bases and J by 5 bases, leaving 15 bases between them. The CDR3 loop reads CAWSSSTGKNEKLFF. The CDR3 nucleotides are TGTGCCTGGAGTTCCTCGACAGGAAAGAATGAAAAACTGTTTTTT.

The rearrangement uses TRBV19 and TRBJ2-5; TRBD2 matches 9 bases. The CDR3 is 15 residues long. The V gene end was trimmed by 5 bases and the J gene end by 3 bases; junction bases not matched to a gene: 7. Germline loops: CDR1 LNHDA, CDR2 SQIVND (reference sequence). Written as DNA, the CDR3 is TGTGCCAGTAGTTTCTCGACTAGCGGAAAAGAGACCCAGTACTTC. This sequence encodes CASSFSTSGKETQYF.

The chain is built from TRBV6-4 and TRBJ2-1, with TRBD1 identical over 10 bases. The CDR3 sequence is 16 residues long. Germline trimming cut 6 bases from V and 7 bases from J; bases unmatched to any gene: 12. Germline-derived CDR1 and CDR2 are MRHNA and SNTAGT. CDR3 coding DNA: TGTGCCAGCAGCCCCACCGGGACAGGGGAGGGTAATGAGCAGTTCTTC. Encoded protein: CASSPTGTGEGNEQFF.

The chain has TRBV7-3 and TRBJ2-7, with 9 bases identical to TRBD2. The germline gives CDR1 SGHTA, CDR2 FQGTGA. This CDR3 has 17 amino acids. With V trimmed by 4 bases and J by 6 bases, 16 bases remained unmatched. DNA of the CDR3: TGTGCCAGCAGCTCGGTACGTTGGCGGGAGGGCCTTGGCGAGCAGTACGTC. Translation gives CASSSVRWREGLGEQYV.

This clone was seen just once. The CDR3 loop reads CASQTGTSGSHTDTQYF. In nucleotides, the CDR3 is TGTGCCAGTCAAACCGGGACTAGCGGGAGTCACACAGATACGCAGTATTTT. The chain combines TRBV25-1 with TRBJ2-3, with TRBD2 matching 14 bases. Germline V gene sequence: CDR1 MGHDK, CDR2 SYGVNS. The CDR3 contains 17 residues. Trimming at V came to 9 bases and at J to 2 bases, leaving 10 bases not matched to a gene.

V and J are TRBV5-4 and TRBJ2-1; 12 bases agree with TRBD2. The CDR3 length is 16 residues. In germline, CDR1 is SGHNT, CDR2 YYREEE (reference sequence). Trimming took 3 bases from V and 5 from J; bases not matched to a gene: 6. The CDR3 region is CASSSLAGGRNNEQFF. Here the CDR3 DNA reads TGTGCCAGCAGCTCTCTAGCGGGAGGGAGGAACAATGAGCAGTTCTTC.

The V and J genes are TRBV5-5 and TRBJ1-1, with 7 bases matching TRBD1. The ends lost 3 bases at V and 4 bases at J; junction bases unmatched: 6. CDR3 length: 14 residues. Per the germline V gene, CDR1 is SGHKS and CDR2 is YYEKEE (reference sequence). CDR3 nucleotides: TGTGCCAGCAGCTCACTGACAGGGAGCACTGAAGCTTTCTTT. This codes for CASSSLTGSTEAFF.

DNA for the CDR3: TGTGCCAGCAGTTACTCCGACTCCGTTAGGGGCCACGAGCAGTACTTC. Translation: CASSYSDSVRGHEQYF. The chain has TRBV6-2 or TRBV6-3 and TRBJ2-7, with D possibly matching TRBD1 (5 bases). The CDR3 contains 16 residues. In germline, CDR1 is MNHEY, CDR2 SVGEGT. V dropped 0 bases and J dropped 5 bases, with 17 bases sitting between them.